This is a list of T cell receptor beta chains from one sample in a study of blood T cells in healthy people across ages. One entry per CDR3 protein, called by TCRdb with MiXCR from the 5' RACE reads. The table has some 890,000 distinct CDR3 sequences, about 28% seen once. These data also featured in a second study, about T cells of mothers and their children.

Sequencing input: blood. The receptors stem from a woman aged 40 to 50 in good health. Both conserved end residues are part of each CDR3. The D gene is left open where the match is weak. For some rows the clone size is stated as once, few or many, or as a class when expanded; others skip it.

CDR3 length: 14; clone size: -; D gene: -; J gene: TRBJ1-1; V gene: TRBV19; CDR3 protein: CASSIGAGQTEAFF; CDR3 DNA: TGTGCCAGTAGTATCGGCGCAGGTCAAACTGAAGCTTTCTTT
CDR3 length: 15; clone size: few; D gene: -; J gene: TRBJ2-3; V gene: TRBV5-1; CDR3 protein: CASSVERDGTDTQYF; CDR3 DNA: TGCGCCAGCAGCGTTGAGCGTGACGGCACAGATACGCAGTATTTT
CDR3 length: 16; clone size: -; D gene: -; J gene: TRBJ1-5; V gene: TRBV5-6; CDR3 protein: CASSRGPAVPNQPQHF; CDR3 DNA: TGTGCCAGCAGCCGGGGACCGGCGGTCCCCAATCAGCCCCAGCATTTT
CDR3 length: 16; clone size: -; D gene: TRBD2; J gene: TRBJ2-1; V gene: TRBV9; CDR3 protein: CASSVASSGGSYVQFF; CDR3 DNA: TGTGCCAGCAGCGTAGCGTCTAGCGGGGGTTCCTACGTGCAGTTCTTC
CDR3 length: 16; clone size: few; D gene: -; J gene: TRBJ2-5; V gene: TRBV20-1; CDR3 protein: CSAREDLRYLQGTQYF; CDR3 DNA: TGCAGTGCTAGAGAGGACCTACGATATCTTCAAGGGACCCAGTACTTC
CDR3 length: 19; clone size: -; D gene: TRBD2; J gene: TRBJ2-5; V gene: TRBV6-5; CDR3 protein: CASSYSAQIAGGPGETQYF; CDR3 DNA: TGTGCCAGCAGTTACTCCGCCCAAATAGCGGGGGGGCCGGGGGAGACCCAGTACTTC
CDR3 length: 12; clone size: once; D gene: -; J gene: TRBJ1-2; V gene: TRBV6-5; CDR3 protein: CASSYSNGGYTF; CDR3 DNA: TGTGCCAGCAGTTACTCGAACGGTGGCTACACCTTC
CDR3 length: 12; clone size: few; D gene: -; J gene: TRBJ2-7; V gene: TRBV4-1; CDR3 protein: CASSQGPLEQYF; CDR3 DNA: TGCGCCAGCAGCCAAGGACCCCTCGAGCAGTACTTC
CDR3 length: 13; clone size: -; D gene: TRBD1; J gene: TRBJ1-1; V gene: TRBV27; CDR3 protein: CASSTRGRVEAFF; CDR3 DNA: TGTGCCAGCAGTACCAGGGGGCGGGTTGAAGCTTTCTTT
CDR3 length: 12; clone size: -; D gene: -; J gene: TRBJ1-1; V gene: TRBV28; CDR3 protein: CASSFTGSEAFF; CDR3 DNA: TGTGCCAGCAGTTTTACCGGGTCTGAGGCTTTCTTT
CDR3 length: 16; clone size: -; D gene: -; J gene: TRBJ2-1; V gene: TRBV6-2/TRBV6-3; CDR3 protein: CASSYSGTLSYNEQFF; CDR3 DNA: TGTGCCAGCAGTTACTCAGGGACCCTTAGCTACAATGAGCAGTTCTTC
CDR3 length: 15; clone size: few; D gene: -; J gene: TRBJ1-1; V gene: TRBV3-1; CDR3 protein: CASSLLGGGSTEAFF; CDR3 DNA: TGTGCCAGCAGCCTCCTAGGGGGGGGTTCCACTGAAGCTTTCTTT
CDR3 length: 16; clone size: -; D gene: -; J gene: TRBJ2-1; V gene: TRBV13; CDR3 protein: CASSLGTSGAINEQFF; CDR3 DNA: TGTGCCAGCAGCTTAGGTACGAGCGGTGCTATCAATGAGCAGTTCTTC
CDR3 length: 15; clone size: -; D gene: -; J gene: TRBJ2-6; V gene: TRBV6-2/TRBV6-3; CDR3 protein: CAGILDSSGANVLTF; CDR3 DNA: TGTGCCGGCATTCTAGACAGCTCTGGGGCCAACGTCCTGACTTTC
CDR3 length: 16; clone size: -; D gene: -; J gene: TRBJ1-2; V gene: TRBV3-1; CDR3 protein: CASSQDFTSRYYGYTF; CDR3 DNA: TGTGCCAGCAGCCAAGATTTCACCTCGAGGTACTATGGCTACACCTTC
CDR3 length: 13; clone size: many; D gene: -; J gene: TRBJ2-6; V gene: TRBV19; CDR3 protein: CASSTYGANVLTF; CDR3 DNA: TGTGCCAGTAGTACCTATGGGGCCAACGTCCTGACTTTC
CDR3 length: 14; clone size: many; D gene: -; J gene: TRBJ1-4; V gene: TRBV20-1; CDR3 protein: CSARPFREDEKLFF; CDR3 DNA: TGCAGTGCTAGACCCTTTCGGGAGGATGAAAAACTGTTTTTT
CDR3 length: 15; clone size: -; D gene: TRBD1; J gene: TRBJ2-1; V gene: TRBV5-1; CDR3 protein: CASGPTGEPYNEQFF; CDR3 DNA: TGCGCCAGCGGCCCAACAGGGGAACCCTACAATGAGCAGTTCTTC
CDR3 length: 15; clone size: -; D gene: TRBD1; J gene: TRBJ2-3; V gene: TRBV4-3; CDR3 protein: CASSQGTGLENTQYF; CDR3 DNA: TGCGCCAGCAGCCAAGGGACAGGGCTGGAAAATACGCAGTATTTT
CDR3 length: 17; clone size: -; D gene: -; J gene: TRBJ1-1; V gene: TRBV28; CDR3 protein: CASRPTLGGSKGAEAFF; CDR3 DNA: TGTGCCAGCAGGCCTACCCTAGGGGGATCGAAAGGGGCTGAAGCTTTCTTT
CDR3 length: 16; clone size: -; D gene: -; J gene: TRBJ2-3; V gene: TRBV24-1; CDR3 protein: CATSGPQGPGTDTQYF; CDR3 DNA: TGTGCCACCAGTGGTCCGCAGGGACCCGGCACAGATACGCAGTATTTT
CDR3 length: 15; clone size: -; D gene: -; J gene: TRBJ2-3; V gene: TRBV5-1; CDR3 protein: CASSLLGSGTDTQYF; CDR3 DNA: TGCGCCAGCAGCTTGTTGGGATCCGGCACAGATACGCAGTATTTT
CDR3 length: 14; clone size: many; D gene: TRBD1; J gene: TRBJ1-4; V gene: TRBV12-3/TRBV12-4; CDR3 protein: CASSPTGGGEKLFF; CDR3 DNA: TGTGCCAGCAGTCCTACAGGGGGGGGTGAAAAACTGTTTTTT
CDR3 length: 12; clone size: few; D gene: -; J gene: TRBJ1-2; V gene: TRBV27; CDR3 protein: CASRYPLGGYTF; CDR3 DNA: TGTGCCAGCAGATACCCACTGGGTGGCTACACCTTC
CDR3 length: 14; clone size: few; D gene: TRBD1; J gene: TRBJ2-7; V gene: TRBV28; CDR3 protein: CASRMTGGAYEQYF; CDR3 DNA: TGTGCCAGCAGGATGACAGGGGGGGCCTACGAGCAGTACTTC
CDR3 length: 17; clone size: many; D gene: -; J gene: TRBJ2-5; V gene: TRBV7-2; CDR3 protein: CASSRGDGGTRQETQYF; CDR3 DNA: TGTGCCAGCAGCCGAGGGGACGGTGGGACTCGACAAGAGACCCAGTACTTC
CDR3 length: 15; clone size: many; D gene: -; J gene: TRBJ2-3; V gene: TRBV11-1; CDR3 protein: CASSLEHRITDTQYF; CDR3 DNA: TGTGCCAGCAGCTTAGAACACAGAATCACAGATACGCAGTATTTT
CDR3 length: 14; clone size: -; D gene: TRBD1; J gene: TRBJ1-2; V gene: TRBV2; CDR3 protein: CASSAGTDFYGYTF; CDR3 DNA: TGTGCCAGCAGCGCCGGGACAGATTTCTATGGCTACACCTTC
CDR3 length: 18; clone size: -; D gene: -; J gene: TRBJ2-6; V gene: TRBV12-3/TRBV12-4; CDR3 protein: CASSPGQGRFSGANVLTF; CDR3 DNA: TGTGCCAGCAGTCCCGGTCAGGGACGCTTCTCTGGGGCCAACGTCCTGACTTTC
CDR3 length: 13; clone size: -; D gene: -; J gene: TRBJ1-2; V gene: TRBV28; CDR3 protein: CASRPDRTRGYTF; CDR3 DNA: TGTGCCAGCAGACCAGACAGAACGCGTGGCTACACCTTC
CDR3 length: 14; clone size: -; D gene: -; J gene: TRBJ2-3; V gene: TRBV12-3/TRBV12-4; CDR3 protein: CASSPGGTADTQYF; CDR3 DNA: TGTGCCAGCAGCCCTGGAGGGACCGCAGATACGCAGTATTTT
CDR3 length: 17; clone size: -; D gene: -; J gene: TRBJ1-2; V gene: TRBV28; CDR3 protein: CASLPTTSGGRYSGYTF; CDR3 DNA: TGTGCCAGCCTACCAACTACCTCGGGGGGGCGGTATAGTGGCTACACCTTC
CDR3 length: 12; clone size: once; D gene: -; J gene: TRBJ2-3; V gene: TRBV12-3/TRBV12-4; CDR3 protein: CASKGNTDTQYF; CDR3 DNA: TGTGCCAGCAAGGGTAACACAGATACGCAGTATTTT
CDR3 length: 15; clone size: few; D gene: TRBD1; J gene: TRBJ1-5; V gene: TRBV5-1; CDR3 protein: CASSPGQGSSQPQHF; CDR3 DNA: TGCGCCAGCAGCCCGGGACAGGGATCGTCTCAGCCCCAGCATTTT
CDR3 length: 15; clone size: many; D gene: -; J gene: TRBJ2-5; V gene: TRBV7-2; CDR3 protein: CASSLVEGGQETQYF; CDR3 DNA: TGTGCCAGCAGCTTAGTGGAAGGGGGCCAAGAGACCCAGTACTTC
CDR3 length: 13; clone size: few; D gene: TRBD1; J gene: TRBJ2-7; V gene: TRBV2; CDR3 protein: CARGTGLPIEQYF; CDR3 DNA: TGTGCCAGAGGGACAGGCCTTCCGATCGAGCAGTACTTC
CDR3 length: 14; clone size: once; D gene: -; J gene: TRBJ1-2; V gene: TRBV7-2; CDR3 protein: CANSLGHSYYGYTF; CDR3 DNA: TGTGCCAACAGCTTAGGGCACAGTTACTATGGCTACACCTTC
CDR3 length: 15; clone size: -; D gene: -; J gene: TRBJ1-2; V gene: TRBV28; CDR3 protein: CASSSGQLTSYGYTF; CDR3 DNA: TGTGCCAGCAGTTCAGGACAGCTGACTAGCTATGGCTACACCTTC
CDR3 length: 15; clone size: few; D gene: -; J gene: TRBJ2-7; V gene: TRBV6-2/TRBV6-3; CDR3 protein: CASSYNLPVSYEQYF; CDR3 DNA: TGTGCCAGCAGTTACAACCTTCCAGTCTCCTACGAGCAGTACTTC
CDR3 length: 16; clone size: -; D gene: -; J gene: TRBJ1-1; V gene: TRBV20-1; CDR3 protein: CSARDPSGTHPSSAFF; CDR3 DNA: TGCAGTGCTAGAGATCCTTCCGGGACACATCCCAGTAGCGCTTTCTTT
CDR3 length: 15; clone size: -; D gene: -; J gene: TRBJ2-5; V gene: TRBV10-3; CDR3 protein: CAIKPERGFQETQYF; CDR3 DNA: TGTGCCATCAAACCGGAAAGGGGCTTCCAAGAGACCCAGTACTTC
CDR3 length: 15; clone size: -; D gene: -; J gene: TRBJ2-6; V gene: TRBV29-1; CDR3 protein: CSVVVTPSGANVLTF; CDR3 DNA: TGCAGCGTTGTTGTGACACCCTCTGGGGCCAACGTCCTGACTTTC
CDR3 length: 15; clone size: few; D gene: TRBD1; J gene: TRBJ2-7; V gene: TRBV12-3/TRBV12-4; CDR3 protein: CASSSPGQTHYEQYF; CDR3 DNA: TGTGCCAGCAGTTCCCCGGGACAGACTCACTACGAGCAGTACTTC
CDR3 length: 14; clone size: few; D gene: TRBD1; J gene: TRBJ1-2; V gene: TRBV12-3/TRBV12-4; CDR3 protein: CASSRQGSDYGYTF; CDR3 DNA: TGTGCCAGCAGCCGACAGGGTTCGGACTATGGCTACACCTTC
CDR3 length: 19; clone size: -; D gene: TRBD1; J gene: TRBJ2-7; V gene: TRBV28; CDR3 protein: CASSLLSPDTGVISYEQYF; CDR3 DNA: TGTGCCAGCAGTTTATTATCCCCCGACACAGGGGTAATCTCCTACGAGCAGTACTTC
CDR3 length: 10; clone size: -; D gene: -; J gene: TRBJ2-3; V gene: TRBV12-3/TRBV12-4; CDR3 protein: CATARDTRYF; CDR3 DNA: TGTGCCACCGCGAGGGATACGCGGTATTTT
CDR3 length: 16; clone size: -; D gene: TRBD2; J gene: TRBJ2-1; V gene: TRBV5-1; CDR3 protein: CASSIPLAGGPHEQFF; CDR3 DNA: TGCGCCAGCAGCATTCCTCTAGCGGGGGGGCCTCATGAGCAGTTCTTC
CDR3 length: 17; clone size: many; D gene: -; J gene: TRBJ2-4; V gene: TRBV6-4; CDR3 protein: CASSDFVENLAKNIQYF; CDR3 DNA: TGTGCCAGCAGTGACTTCGTGGAAAATCTAGCCAAAAACATTCAGTACTTC
CDR3 length: 16; clone size: few; D gene: -; J gene: TRBJ1-1; V gene: TRBV18; CDR3 protein: CASSPWQGLGNTEAFF; CDR3 DNA: TGTGCCAGCTCACCTTGGCAGGGATTGGGGAACACTGAAGCTTTCTTT
CDR3 length: 13; clone size: -; D gene: -; J gene: TRBJ1-1; V gene: TRBV7-3; CDR3 protein: CASSLGGDAEAFF; CDR3 DNA: TGTGCCAGCAGCTTAGGGGGGGACGCTGAAGCTTTCTTT
CDR3 length: 16; clone size: few; D gene: TRBD1; J gene: TRBJ1-1; V gene: TRBV20-1; CDR3 protein: CSARDQGQGALGEAFF; CDR3 DNA: TGCAGTGCTAGAGATCAAGGACAGGGGGCCTTGGGTGAAGCTTTCTTT